This T cell receptor (beta chain) was profiled in a study of quantifying T cell responses using KT2 cells. At the level of the study: cDNA was made from DNase-treated RNA using alpha and beta constant primers.

This clonotype was counted a few times. Its specificity is unknown. The CDR3 runs 14 residues. CDR1 SGHVS and CDR2 FQNEAQ come from the germline V gene. V was trimmed by 5 bases and J by 1 base, leaving 11 bases between them. An oligo carrying a UMI was ligated to the cDNA 3' end. First-round PCR used around 4 cycles and beta primers RC1.1 and RC1.2 covering TRBC1 and TRBC2. From the second PCR onward, TCR alpha and beta chains were processed separately. TCRdb passed the UMI-ligation and nested PCR reads through MiXCR, listing each CDR3 protein once. This table holds roughly 38,000 distinct CDR3 sequences, about 15% found once. Unfractionated PBMC were spiked with known numbers of KT2 clone cells. Study findings and constraints: KT2 clone alpha and beta sequence counts scaled linearly with input KT2 cell number.

This clonotype originated in a human donor. V gene TRBV7-8 combines with J gene TRBJ1-1; D uncertain. Specimen: PBMCs spiked with cells of the T cell clone KT2. CDR3 sequence: CASSPPGWNTEAFF. In DNA form, the CDR3 reads TGTGCCAGCAGCCCCCCCGGGTGGAACACTGAAGCTTTCTTT. Variable domain in full (rest from reference TRBV7-8 and TRBJ1-1): GAGVSQSPRYKVAKRGQDVALRCDPISGHVSLFWYQQALGQGPEFLTYFQNEAQLDKSGLPSDRFFAERPEGSVSTLKIQRTQQEDSAVYLCASSPPGWNTEAFFGQGTRLTVV.